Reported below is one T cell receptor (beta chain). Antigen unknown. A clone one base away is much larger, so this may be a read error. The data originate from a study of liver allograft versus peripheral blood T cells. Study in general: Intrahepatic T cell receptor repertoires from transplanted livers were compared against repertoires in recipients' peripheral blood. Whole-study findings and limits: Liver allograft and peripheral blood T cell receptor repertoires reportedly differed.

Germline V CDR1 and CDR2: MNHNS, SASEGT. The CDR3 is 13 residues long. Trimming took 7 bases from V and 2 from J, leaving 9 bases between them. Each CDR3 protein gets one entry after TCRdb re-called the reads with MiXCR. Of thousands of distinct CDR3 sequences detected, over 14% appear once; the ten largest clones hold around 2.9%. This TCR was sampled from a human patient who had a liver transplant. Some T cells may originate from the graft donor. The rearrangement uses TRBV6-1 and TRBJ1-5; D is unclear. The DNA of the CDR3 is TGTGCCAGCATTGTAGAGCGCAATCAGCCCCAGCATTTT. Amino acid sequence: CASIVERNQPQHF.